Below, 25 T cell receptor beta chains from the same sample are listed, as sequenced in a study. TCRdb independently ran MiXCR on the RT-PCR reads; one entry per CDR3 protein. The sample yields about 680,000 distinct CDR3 sequences, around 14% seen once. Sequencing was performed on memory CD4+ T cells from blood. Source of these receptors: a female donor in good health, serving as a healthy control.

This clonotype turned up a few times. The chain recombines TRBV12-3 or TRBV12-4 with TRBJ2-1; D is possibly TRBD2 (5 bases). The CDR3 covers 15 residues. V lost 7 bases and J lost 8, with 21 bases in between. CDR3 residues: CASTTYEGRDHEQFF. In DNA, the CDR3 is TGTGCCAGCACCACCTACGAGGGCCGAGACCATGAGCAGTTCTTC.

This clonotype was observed a handful of times. This chain joins TRBV11-2 and TRBJ2-5, with 8 bases lining up with TRBD1. V shed 6 bases, J shed 5 bases, and the junction held 17 bases outside the gene matches. CDR1 SGHAT and CDR2 FQNNGV come from the germline V gene. The CDR3 consists of 17 residues. This CDR3 is CASRQGLGRGRWETQYF. CDR3 nucleotides: TGTGCCAGCAGACAGGGGTTGGGCAGGGGGCGCTGGGAGACCCAGTACTTC.

This clonotype was detected a few times. A junction boundary mismatches the germline segment, possibly from a read error. CDR3 coding DNA: TGTGCCAGCAGGTTAGCACTAGCGGGCTATAATGAGCAGTTCTTC. Protein product: CASRLALAGYNEQFF. The genes are TRBV7-2 and TRBJ2-1, with 9 positions matching TRBD2. The CDR3 covers 15 residues. CDR1 SGHTA and CDR2 FQGNSA come from the germline V gene.

The table lists this clonotype with a few counts. V is TRBV11-2 and J is TRBJ2-3, with no clear D. The CDR3 is 13 residues long. The germline V and J ends were trimmed by 1 base and 4 bases, with 6 bases remaining between them. The germline gives CDR1 SGHAT, CDR2 FQNNGV. DNA of the CDR3: TGTGCCAGCAGCTTAGTGTTGGCAGATACGCAGTATTTT. Amino acid sequence: CASSLVLADTQYF.

Ten or more counts support this clonotype. V usage is TRBV10-3 and J usage is TRBJ2-1, with 8 bases aligning to TRBD1. Germline V lookup: CDR1 ENHRY, CDR2 SYGVKD. Germline trimming cut 8 bases from V and 7 bases from J; bases unmatched to any gene: 7. The length of the CDR3 is 13 residues. The CDR3 loop is CAIAGQEENEQFF. The DNA of the CDR3 is TGTGCCATCGCGGGACAGGAGGAAAATGAGCAGTTCTTC.

V usage is TRBV20-1 and J usage is TRBJ2-1; 7 positions match TRBD2. From germline, CDR1 is DFQATT and CDR2 SNEGSKA (reference sequence). V was clipped by 5 bases and J by 4 bases; unmatched bases: 8. CDR3 length equals 14 residues. The CDR3 spells CSAGGGWNYNEQFF. In nucleotides, the CDR3 is TGCAGTGCTGGCGGGGGTTGGAATTACAATGAGCAGTTCTTC.

This clonotype was detected only a few times. This chain links TRBV6-6 with TRBJ1-5; D gene ambiguous. The germline V and J ends were trimmed by 7 bases and 2 bases, with 15 bases remaining between them. From germline, CDR1 is MNHNY and CDR2 SVGAGI (reference sequence). The CDR3 totals 15 residues. CDR3 nucleotides: TGTGCCAGCACCCCCGCCGGGAATGGCAATCAGCCCCAGCATTTT. Encoded protein: CASTPAGNGNQPQHF.

This clonotype was found many times. This chain links TRBV29-1 with TRBJ2-5; 8 nucleotides align to TRBD1. V lost 6 bases to trimming and J lost 1 base; unmatched junction nucleotides: 7. Germline assignment: CDR1 SQVTM and CDR2 ANQGSEA. CDR3 length equals 14 residues. For the CDR3, the DNA is TGCAGCGTCACAGGGGGAGTGGGCCAAGAGACCCAGTACTTC. Encoded protein: CSVTGGVGQETQYF.

This clonotype was seen a handful of times. The chain links TRBV20-1 to TRBJ2-7, with TRBD1 identical over 9 bases. J was trimmed by 3 bases and V by 3 bases; bases with no gene match: 9. This CDR3 contains 15 residues. In germline, CDR1 is DFQATT, CDR2 SNEGSKA (reference sequence). The CDR3: CSARDTGGAGYEQYF. CDR3 in DNA: TGCAGTGCTAGGGATACAGGGGGCGCCGGCTACGAGCAGTACTTC.

V usage is TRBV5-1 and J usage is TRBJ2-7, with 14 bases that match TRBD2. The CDR3 consists of 16 residues. The germline CDR1 and CDR2 sequences are SGHRS and YFSETQ. J lost 12 bases, V lost 2 bases, and 13 bases had no gene match. This CDR3 reads CASSLGLAGGLSAWYF. CDR3 DNA sequence: TGCGCCAGCAGCTTAGGACTAGCGGGAGGACTCTCCGCGTGGTACTTC.

This clonotype showed up just a few times. The V call is TRBV6-2 or TRBV6-3, the J call TRBJ1-3; D is ambiguous. The CDR3 is 14 residues long. Trimming removed 1 base at V and 0 bases at J, with 4 bases between. Germline CDR1 MNHEY, CDR2 SVGEGT. CDR3: CASSYWSSGNTIYF. CDR3 nucleotides: TGTGCCAGCAGTTACTGGAGCTCTGGAAACACCATATATTTT.

This clonotype occurred a few times. This rearrangement joins TRBV15 to TRBJ1-2, with TRBD1 matching 10 bases. Unmatched junction bases numbered 7, after V lost 4 bases and J lost 8 bases. Germline V lookup: CDR1 LNHNV, CDR2 YYDKDF (reference sequence). The CDR3 covers 14 residues. The CDR3 reads CATSKGGTGVGYTF. The DNA of the CDR3 is TGTGCCACCAGCAAAGGGGGGACAGGGGTCGGCTACACCTTC.

As regards this clonotype: Relative to the germline gene, one junction end is altered; a read error may explain this. The chain uses TRBV7-7 and TRBJ2-2; TRBD2 agrees at 9 bases. CDR1 SSHAT and CDR2 FNYEAQ come from the germline V gene (reference sequence). This CDR3 contains 16 residues. CDR3 coding DNA: TGTGCTAGCAGCTCCCAGGGTAGCGGGAGCGTCGGGGAGCTGTTTTTT. This codes for CASSSQGSGSVGELFF.

This clonotype was detected only a few times. The gene calls are TRBV20-1 and TRBJ1-2, with 10 nucleotides matching TRBD1. This CDR3 comprises 13 residues. The V gene end was trimmed by 5 bases and the J gene end by 5 bases; junction bases not matched to a gene: 5. Germline CDR1 DFQATT, CDR2 SNEGSKA (reference sequence). For the CDR3, the DNA is TGCAGTGCTGGACAGGGGGTGGGGTATGGCTACACCTTC. Translation: CSAGQGVGYGYTF.

The gene calls are TRBV5-1 and TRBJ1-5; possible D gene TRBD1, 5 bases. V was clipped by 0 bases and J by 0 bases, with 13 bases between them. The CDR3 has 17 amino acids. CDR1 SGHRS and CDR2 YFSETQ come from the germline V gene. CDR3 DNA: TGCGCCAGCAGCTTGGTCGCCGTGACAGATAGCAATCAGCCCCAGCATTTT. Protein sequence: CASSLVAVTDSNQPQHF.

This clonotype has ten or more counts. This chain connects TRBV12-3 or TRBV12-4 to TRBJ2-5, with a weak D call TRBD2 (6 bases). The CDR3 consists of 13 residues. Deletions cut 3 bases from V and 5 bases from J, with 10 bases between. CDR3 coding DNA: TGTGCCAGCAGTTTTTGGGGGGATGAGACCCAGTACTTC. It codes for CASSFWGDETQYF.

This clonotype turned up a few times. The junction departs from germline at one end; a sequencing error may be responsible. The chain joins TRBV4-2 to TRBJ2-1; TRBD2 might be the D (5 bases). The germline V gene has CDR1 LGHNA and CDR2 YNFKEQ. This CDR3 spans 16 amino acids. DNA of the CDR3: TGTGCCAGCAGCCAAGATACGGGAAGCTCCTACAATGAGCAGTCCTTC. Its protein product is CASSQDTGSSYNEQSF.

This clonotype was picked up one time. The J gene is TRBJ2-2, the V gene TRBV10-3; either TRBD1 or TRBD2 may fit D (5 bases each). CDR3 length: 16 residues. V lost 6 bases, J lost 0 bases, and 14 bases lay in between. The V gene's germline CDR1 is ENHRY and CDR2 SYGVKD. CDR3 amino acids: CAISRTGTANTGELFF. CDR3 bases: TGTGCCATCAGCCGGACCGGGACCGCGAACACCGGGGAGCTGTTTTTT.

This clonotype showed up just a few times. The gene calls are TRBV19 and TRBJ2-2; 8 nucleotides line up with TRBD1. The CDR3 runs 16 residues. J lost 4 bases, V lost 5 bases, and 9 bases had no gene match. CDR1 is LNHDA, CDR2 SQIVND, per germline (reference sequence). CDR3 DNA: TGTGCCAGTAGTGTCGACAGGGGCCCGGGCACCGGGGAGCTGTTTTTT. Encoded protein: CASSVDRGPGTGELFF.

Concerning this clonotype: Compared with germline, one end of the junction differs, possibly owing to a read error. The gene calls are TRBV7-7 and TRBJ1-1; possible D gene TRBD1, 5 bases. Germline V gene lookup returns CDR1 SSHAT and CDR2 FNYEAQ (reference sequence). The CDR3 is made up of 14 amino acids. CDR3 nucleotide sequence: TGTGCTAGCAGCTCCCTTAGCGGGGCCACTGAAGCTTTCTTT. This encodes CASSSLSGATEAFF.

The CDR3 coding sequence is TGTGCCAGCAGAAACACCGGGACACGGGGGTACGAGCAGTACTTC. Translated: CASRNTGTRGYEQYF. The chain combines TRBV6-5 with TRBJ2-7, with D possibly called TRBD1 or TRBD2 (6 bases each). The V and J ends lost 6 bases and 4 bases respectively, with 19 bases between them. This CDR3 has 15 amino acids. Germline CDR1 reads MNHEY; CDR2 reads SVGAGI.

This clonotype occurred many times. The genes are TRBV7-3 and TRBJ2-2, with D uncertain. CDR3 length: 16 residues. The V end was cut by 3 bases, the J end by 3 bases, with 14 bases between. Germline V CDR1 and CDR2: SGHTA, FQGTGA. This CDR3 is CASSFVGGGYTGELFF. The DNA of the CDR3 is TGTGCCAGCAGCTTCGTAGGCGGTGGCTACACCGGGGAGCTGTTTTTT.

The CDR3 DNA reads as TGTGCTAGTGGTTTGGCGGGGGAGCTGTTTTTT. This sequence encodes CASGLAGELFF. The chain links TRBV12-5 to TRBJ2-2; D gene ambiguous. Trimming removed 1 base at V and 8 bases at J, with 2 bases between. The CDR3 loop spans 11 amino acids. From germline, CDR1 is LGHNT and CDR2 FRNRAP.

For this clonotype: The junction departs from the called germline gene at one end, perhaps through a read error. The chain joins TRBV6-1 to TRBJ1-1; no definite D call. The V gene's germline CDR1 is MNHNS and CDR2 SASEGT. This CDR3 comprises 13 residues. CDR3: CAGRRTGNTEAFF. The CDR3 nucleotides read TGTGCCGGCAGGCGGACGGGGAACACTGAAGCTTTCTTT.

This clonotype was found a few times. This chain joins TRBV18 and TRBJ2-1, with a possible D match to TRBD2 (5 bases). Germline V gene sequence: CDR1 KGHSH, CDR2 LQKENI. Trimming left V 1 base short and J 5 bases short, with 6 bases between. The CDR3 covers 13 residues. The CDR3 protein is CASSPLRDNEQFF. The CDR3 nucleotides read TGTGCCAGCTCACCACTGAGGGACAATGAGCAGTTCTTC. The whole variable domain, filled in from reference TRBV18 and TRBJ2-1, reads NAGVMQNPRHLVRRRGQEARLRCSPMKGHSHVYWYRQLPEEGLKFMVYLQKENIIDESGMPKERFSAEFPKEGPSILRIQQVVRGDSAAYFCASSPLRDNEQFFGPGTRLTVL.